A single sample is the source of the 23 T cell receptor beta chains below, sequenced in a study of response to subunit inactivated influenza vaccine. In TCRdb, the RT-PCR reads were re-called with MiXCR into one record per CDR3 protein. The sample records 500,000 or so distinct CDR3 sequences, 16% being singletons. The sample was CD4+ T cells sorted from PBMCs, taken less than 25 months after vaccination. Receptors were obtained from a man aged 50 to 75 who received an inactivated influenza vaccine.

The V call is TRBV20-1, the J call TRBJ2-3; D tentatively fits TRBD1 or TRBD2 (5 bases each). CDR1 and CDR2 from the germline V gene are DFQATT and SNEGSKA (reference sequence). The CDR3 consists of 16 residues. The ends were cut back, 4 bases at V and 0 bases at J, with 17 bases in the middle. CDR3 sequence: CSANRPGRESTDTQYF. CDR3 coding DNA: TGCAGTGCTAACCGCCCGGGACGGGAAAGCACAGATACGCAGTATTTT.

This clonotype appeared many times. The chain is built from TRBV6-1 and TRBJ1-2; 8 positions match TRBD1. The ends lost 4 bases at V and 5 bases at J; junction bases unmatched: 3. The CDR3 totals 13 residues. The V gene's germline CDR1 is MNHNS and CDR2 SASEGT. The CDR3 DNA sequence: TGTGCCAGCAGTGGGACAGGGATTTATGGCTACACCTTC. Translated: CASSGTGIYGYTF.

The chain links TRBV7-9 to TRBJ2-3; the D gene is possibly TRBD2 (5 bases). The CDR3 runs to 16 residues. V was shortened by 8 bases and J by 0 bases, with 18 bases between the two germline ends. Germline-derived CDR1 and CDR2 are SEHNR and FQNEAQ (reference sequence). The CDR3 spells CASAPTRGVSTDTQYF. For the CDR3, the DNA is TGTGCCAGCGCCCCTACTCGGGGAGTGAGCACAGATACGCAGTATTTT. The full variable domain, rest sourced from reference TRBV7-9 and TRBJ2-3, is DTGVSQNPRHKITKRGQNVTFRCDPISEHNRLYWYRQTLGQGPEFLTYFQNEAQLEKSRLLSDRFSAERPKGSFSTLEIQRTEQGDSAMYLCASAPTRGVSTDTQYFGPGTRLTVL.

The chain couples TRBV20-1 to TRBJ2-1; weak D call: TRBD2 (5 bases). CDR1 and CDR2 from the germline V gene are DFQATT and SNEGSKA (reference sequence). The V and J ends lost 3 bases and 8 bases respectively, with 17 bases between them. CDR3 length: 14 amino acids. The CDR3 here is CSASRGVLSYEQFF. As DNA, the CDR3 is TGCAGTGCTAGTCGGGGAGTGTTATCCTATGAGCAGTTCTTC.

This clonotype was detected only a few times. The chain recombines TRBV4-2 with TRBJ2-1; D not resolved. Germline CDR1 is LGHNA and CDR2 is YNFKEQ. Between the trimmed V and J ends, which lost 3 bases and 0 bases, there was a span of 9 bases. CDR3 length: 15 amino acids. The CDR3 region is CASSHGLSSYNEQFF. Here the CDR3 DNA reads TGTGCCAGCAGCCATGGCCTCTCCTCCTACAATGAGCAGTTCTTC.

The chain has TRBV12-3 or TRBV12-4 and TRBJ1-2; no clear D. Trimming took 3 bases from V and 6 from J, leaving 11 bases between them. The CDR3 consists of 13 residues. The CDR3, as DNA: TGTGCCAGCAGTTTCGGGCAGGAACATGGCTACACCTTC. The encoded protein is CASSFGQEHGYTF.

The chain links TRBV6-2 or TRBV6-3 to TRBJ1-3, with TRBD1 matching 7 bases. Trimming at V came to 6 bases and at J to 0 bases, leaving 5 bases not matched to a gene. Per the germline V gene, CDR1 is MNHEY and CDR2 is SVGEGT. The CDR3 extends over 15 amino acids. As DNA, the CDR3 is TGTGCCAGCAGAAGACAGGGAGACTCTGGAAACACCATATATTTT. Protein: CASRRQGDSGNTIYF.

This clonotype has only a few counts. The CDR3 protein is CASSLDGEADIQYF. The CDR3 nucleotides are TGCGCCAGCAGCTTGGACGGAGAGGCAGACATTCAGTACTTC. The gene calls are TRBV5-1 and TRBJ2-4; D remains unclear. V lost 0 bases and J lost 8, with 12 bases in between. The CDR3 extends over 14 amino acids. CDR1 and CDR2 (germline): SGHRS, YFSETQ.

This clonotype was picked up a small number of times. The V and J genes are TRBV12-3 or TRBV12-4 and TRBJ1-1, with 8 nucleotides matching TRBD1. The CDR3 is 14 amino acids. V lost 4 bases, J lost 4 bases, and 5 bases stayed unmatched. CDR3 coding DNA: TGTGCCAGCAGTTCACGGACAGGGCGCACTGAAGCTTTCTTT. It specifies CASSSRTGRTEAFF.

This clonotype turned up a few times. The chain links TRBV29-1 to TRBJ1-1, with 9 bases matching TRBD1. The CDR3 has 12 amino acids. Per germline, CDR1 SQVTM and CDR2 ANQGSEA. J was trimmed by 6 bases and V by 8 bases; bases with no gene match: 7. In DNA, the CDR3 is TGCAGCAAAACAGGGGGCTGGGCTGAAGCTTTCTTT. This gives the protein CSKTGGWAEAFF.

J is TRBJ2-1 and V is TRBV7-6; TRBD2 matches at 13 bases. V lost 5 bases, J lost 4 bases, and 8 bases stayed unmatched. Germline assignment: CDR1 SGHVS and CDR2 FNYEAQ. The CDR3 has 17 amino acids. This CDR3 reads CASSPRLAGGLYNEQFF. DNA of the CDR3: TGTGCCAGCAGCCCCCGACTAGCGGGGGGCCTTTACAATGAGCAGTTCTTC.

In its sample, this clonotype was seen many times. The chain couples TRBV25-1 to TRBJ2-1; TRBD2 agrees at 7 bases. This CDR3 comprises 13 residues. The V segment lost 4 bases and the J segment 9 bases; nucleotides outside the gene matches: 6. From germline, CDR1 is MGHDK and CDR2 SYGVNS. The CDR3 DNA is TGTGCCAGCAGTGCCGGGACTAAAAGTGAGCAGTTCTTC. Protein sequence: CASSAGTKSEQFF.

The chain has TRBV5-5 and TRBJ2-5; D perhaps matches TRBD1 (7 bases). This CDR3 contains 15 residues. Germline CDR1 SGHKS, CDR2 YYEKEE (reference sequence). Trimming cost V 0 bases and J 1 base, with 10 bases left between them. CDR3 loop: CASSLGGTAQETQYF. Written as DNA, the CDR3 is TGTGCCAGCAGCTTGGGCGGGACAGCCCAAGAGACCCAGTACTTC.

The chain has TRBV24-1 and TRBJ1-2; a weak D match, TRBD1 (6 bases). V was pared by 1 base and J by 6 bases, with 8 bases between. The CDR3 loop spans 13 amino acids. Germline-derived CDR1 and CDR2 are KGHDR and SFDVKD. The CDR3 region is CATSDFSGDGYTF. In nucleotides, the CDR3 is TGTGCCACCAGTGATTTTTCAGGGGATGGCTACACCTTC.

V gene TRBV5-6 combines with J gene TRBJ2-1; TRBD1 matches 7 bases. The germline CDR1 and CDR2 sequences are SGHDT and YYEEEE. This CDR3 is 14 amino acids long. V gave up 0 bases and J gave up 5 bases; unmatched junction bases: 2. The CDR3 bases are TGTGCCAGCAGCTTGGGGGACAGCCACAATGAGCAGTTCTTC. Translation: CASSLGDSHNEQFF.

This clonotype was found a few times. This chain connects TRBV3-1 to TRBJ1-3, with TRBD1 identical over 11 bases. The CDR3 spans 17 residues. The germline CDR1 and CDR2 sequences are LGHDT and YNNKEL (reference sequence). Trimming at V came to 4 bases and at J to 4 bases, leaving 9 bases not matched to a gene. The CDR3 region has the DNA TGTGCCAGCAGCCCCACCCTGGGACAGGGGGGCGGAAACACCATATATTTT. Protein: CASSPTLGQGGGNTIYF.

This clonotype appeared a few times. The rearrangement uses TRBV12-3 or TRBV12-4 and TRBJ2-3, with unresolved D. V gave up 5 bases and J gave up 3 bases, with 15 bases separating them. The CDR3 consists of 15 residues. The CDR3 nucleotides are TGTGCCAGCAGTCAGACGGTGACGAGGACAGATACGCAGTATTTT. Protein: CASSQTVTRTDTQYF.

The chain joins TRBV5-1 to TRBJ2-4; 8 nucleotides align to TRBD1. V lost 4 bases, J lost 5 bases, and 14 bases stayed unmatched. CDR3 length equals 17 residues. Germline V gene data show CDR1 as SGHRS and CDR2 as YFSETQ. CDR3 protein: CASSQWTGSDLQNIQYF. The CDR3 region has the DNA TGCGCCAGCAGCCAGTGGACAGGGTCGGATTTACAAAACATTCAGTACTTC.

This rearrangement joins TRBV24-1 to TRBJ2-1, with D maybe TRBD1 (6 bases). Trimming shortened V by 4 bases and J by 7 bases, and 16 bases separated the two germline ends. From germline, CDR1 is KGHDR and CDR2 SFDVKD. The CDR3 spans 15 residues. The CDR3 reads CATSDTRTDANEQFF. As DNA, the CDR3 is TGTGCCACCAGTGACACAAGGACAGATGCGAATGAGCAGTTCTTC.

The chain is built from TRBV5-6 and TRBJ1-2; D is unresolved. This CDR3 is built from 15 residues. Deletions cut 1 base from V and 12 bases from J, with 22 bases between. CDR1 is SGHDT, CDR2 YYEEEE, per germline. This chain's CDR3 is CASSLSPAPFYVHTF. The CDR3, as DNA: TGTGCCAGCAGCTTGTCTCCAGCACCCTTCTACGTACACACCTTC.

This clonotype is a singleton in its sample. The chain carries TRBV7-2 and TRBJ2-7; tentatively, D is TRBD2 (5 bases). The CDR3 contains 12 residues. The V and J ends lost 1 base and 6 bases respectively, with 7 bases between them. Germline CDR1 is SGHTA and CDR2 is FQGNSA. CDR3 in amino acids: CASSLGRSEQYF. The CDR3 DNA sequence: TGTGCCAGCAGCTTAGGGAGGAGCGAGCAGTACTTC.

The genes are TRBV2 and TRBJ2-3; tentatively, D is TRBD2 (6 bases). V lost 2 bases and J 5 bases, leaving 8 bases between the germline ends. Germline-derived CDR1 and CDR2 are SNHLY and FYNNEI. The CDR3 is made up of 13 amino acids. CDR3 sequence (DNA): TGTGCCAGCAGTGAACGGGAGCGAGATACGCAGTATTTT. Protein product: CASSERERDTQYF.

CDR3 protein: CASSAPEGVQPQHF. DNA of the CDR3: TGTGCCAGCAGTGCGCCAGAAGGGGTTCAGCCCCAGCATTTT. V and J are TRBV2 and TRBJ1-5; D might be TRBD1 (5 bases). Germline V lookup: CDR1 SNHLY, CDR2 FYNNEI. V lost 4 bases and J 6 bases, leaving 13 bases between the germline ends. This CDR3 comprises 14 residues.